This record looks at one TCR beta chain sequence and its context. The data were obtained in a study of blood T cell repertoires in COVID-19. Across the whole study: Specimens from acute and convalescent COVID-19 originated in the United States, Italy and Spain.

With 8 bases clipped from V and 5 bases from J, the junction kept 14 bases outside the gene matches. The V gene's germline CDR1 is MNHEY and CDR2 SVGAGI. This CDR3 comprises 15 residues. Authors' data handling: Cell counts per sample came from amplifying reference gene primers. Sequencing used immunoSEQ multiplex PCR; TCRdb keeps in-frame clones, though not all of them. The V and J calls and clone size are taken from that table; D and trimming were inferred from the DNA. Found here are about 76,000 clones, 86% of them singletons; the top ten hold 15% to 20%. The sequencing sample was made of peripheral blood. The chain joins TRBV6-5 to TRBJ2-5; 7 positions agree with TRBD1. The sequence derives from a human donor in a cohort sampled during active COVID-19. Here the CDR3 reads CASAGSTGAGETQYF. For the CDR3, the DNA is TGTGCCAGCGCCGGGTCTACAGGGGCCGGGGAGACCCAGTACTTC.